The 32 T cell receptor beta chains listed next were all sequenced from one sample in a study of post-analysis software for immune sequencing data. Overall study results and limits: The study found TRBV5-6, TRBV5-1 and TRBV20-1 among 4 or 5 TRBV segments more frequent in patients than controls.

The antigens for these receptors are not known. Included in the TCR beta cDNA libraries were unique molecular identifiers. MiXCR was run by TCRdb on the PCR reads, yielding one entry per CDR3 protein. The data show hundreds of thousands of distinct CDR3 sequences, about 57% seen once. The specimen sequenced was blood. The receptors derive from a girl aged 5 to 17 with multiple sclerosis.

This clonotype has only a few counts. This chain connects TRBV3-1 to TRBJ2-5; 7 nucleotides line up with TRBD1. Germline lookup yields CDR1 LGHDT and CDR2 YNNKEL (reference sequence). The junction had 6 bases not matched to a gene; V was cut back by 1 base and J by 1 base. This CDR3 contains 16 residues. CDR3 nucleotide sequence: TGTGCCAGCAGCCAAGGTCTTGGGACAGTCCAAGAGACCCAGTACTTC. Its protein product is CASSQGLGTVQETQYF.

The V and J genes are TRBV5-1 and TRBJ2-2; 8 bases match TRBD2. Losses at the gene ends were 4 bases for V and 7 bases for J; bases not matched to a gene: 9. The CDR3 consists of 15 residues. Per the germline V gene, CDR1 is SGHRS and CDR2 is YFSETQ. The CDR3 DNA is TGCGCCAGCAGCGAGGCGGGGGGCAACGGCGGGGAGCTGTTTTTT. This translates into CASSEAGGNGGELFF.

The chain joins TRBV6-5 to TRBJ1-2; 9 nucleotides match TRBD1. The CDR3 has 14 amino acids. V shed 6 bases and J 10 bases; nucleotides not matched to a gene: 12. CDR1 is MNHEY and CDR2 is SVGAGI in the germline V gene. This CDR3 reads CASRYRDREPLYTF. The CDR3 DNA reads as TGTGCCAGCAGGTACCGGGACAGGGAACCCCTCTACACCTTC.

This chain uses TRBV9 with TRBJ1-2; 7 bases are shared with TRBD1. Trimming cost V 4 bases and J 7 bases; bases outside gene matches: 16. The germline CDR1 and CDR2 sequences are SGDLS and YYNGEE. The CDR3 totals 16 residues. The CDR3 region is CASSPRPGTVEGGYTF. The CDR3 coding sequence is TGTGCCAGCAGCCCGCGTCCCGGGACAGTAGAGGGTGGCTACACCTTC.

The chain employs TRBV29-1 and TRBJ2-3; 7 nucleotides match TRBD1. The V segment lost 7 bases and the J segment 3 bases; nucleotides outside the gene matches: 13. Looked up from germline, CDR1 is SQVTM and CDR2 is ANQGSEA. The CDR3 sequence is 15 residues long. CDR3 region: CSAIGMTGSTDTQYF. As DNA, the CDR3 is TGCAGCGCCATAGGGATGACAGGGAGTACAGATACGCAGTATTTT.

The V call is TRBV29-1, the J call TRBJ2-3, with 9 bases that match TRBD2. The V gene end was trimmed by 4 bases and the J gene end by 4 bases; junction bases not matched to a gene: 9. CDR3 length: 15 amino acids. The germline V gene encodes CDR1 SQVTM and CDR2 ANQGSEA. CDR3 bases: TGCAGCGTTGCCCCCCTGACTAGCGGTGCAGATACGCAGTATTTT. Its translation is CSVAPLTSGADTQYF.

The chain links TRBV10-3 to TRBJ2-7; no definite D call. Germline V lookup: CDR1 ENHRY, CDR2 SYGVKD. V was cut by 3 bases and J by 2 bases, with 11 bases left in between. The CDR3 has 14 amino acids. The CDR3 nucleotides are TGTGCCATCAGTGAAATCGACAACCCCTACGAGCAGTACTTC. It encodes CAISEIDNPYEQYF.

This chain connects TRBV12-3 or TRBV12-4 to TRBJ2-1; TRBD2 matches at 11 bases. The CDR3 spans 14 residues. V trimming: 4 bases; J trimming: 6 bases; junction bases outside the gene matches: 2. CDR3 sequence: CASSSTSGSNEQFF. In nucleotides, the CDR3 is TGTGCCAGCAGTTCTACTAGCGGGAGCAATGAGCAGTTCTTC.

This clonotype was counted a few times. This rearrangement joins TRBV6-5 to TRBJ2-5; possibly TRBD1 or TRBD2 for D (5 bases each). The V gene's germline CDR1 is MNHEY and CDR2 SVGAGI. This CDR3 is built from 15 residues. V lost 5 bases, J lost 5 bases, and 18 bases lay in between. The CDR3 region is CASSGPGPQGETQYF. CDR3 DNA: TGTGCCAGCAGTGGCCCGGGACCTCAAGGGGAGACCCAGTACTTC.

CDR3 in amino acids: CSVNGSGGDETQYF. CDR3 in DNA: TGCAGTGTCAACGGCAGCGGGGGGGATGAGACCCAGTACTTC. The chain couples TRBV20-1 to TRBJ2-5; 10 nucleotides agree with TRBD2. V lost 7 bases to trimming and J lost 5 bases; unmatched junction nucleotides: 10. The CDR3 consists of 14 residues. Looked up from germline, CDR1 is DFQATT and CDR2 is SNEGSKA (reference sequence).

This clonotype was seen only a few times. This rearrangement joins TRBV12-3 or TRBV12-4 to TRBJ2-4; 9 bases map to TRBD2. The DNA end lines up better with TRBJ2-7; the J call may be wrong. CDR3 size: 14 residues. CDR3 DNA: TGTGCCAGCAGTTTGTCTAGCGGGAACTACGAGCAGTACTTC. This sequence encodes CASSLSSGNYEQYF.

This clonotype was found once. V usage is TRBV7-2 and J usage is TRBJ2-5; 8 nucleotides agree with TRBD1. The better agreement between TRBJ2-7 and the DNA end casts doubt on the J call. The CDR3 loop spans 14 amino acids. Per the germline V gene, CDR1 is SGHTA and CDR2 is FQGNSA. The CDR3 DNA follows: TGTGCCAGCAGCTTGGACAGGGCAAAACACGAGCAGTACTTC. It codes for CASSLDRAKHEQYF.

This rearrangement joins TRBV20-1 to TRBJ2-3; 11 bases align to TRBD2. Losses at the gene ends were 3 bases for V and 8 bases for J; bases not matched to a gene: 10. The CDR3 consists of 15 residues. CDR1 is DFQATT, CDR2 SNEGSKA, per germline (reference sequence). This chain's CDR3 is CSASWLAGGLGTQYF. The CDR3 DNA follows: TGCAGTGCTAGTTGGCTAGCGGGGGGTCTTGGTACGCAGTATTTT.

This chain links TRBV29-1 with TRBJ2-4, with D possibly matching TRBD1 (6 bases). The tail of the sequence fits TRBJ2-7 better, so the J call may be wrong. The CDR3 spans 15 residues. Germline lookup yields CDR1 SQVTM and CDR2 ANQGSEA. CDR3 region: CSVTKQGRGTYEQYF. The CDR3 nucleotides read TGCAGCGTAACCAAACAGGGACGGGGCACCTACGAGCAGTACTTC.

This clonotype was recorded only once. The chain joins TRBV12-3 or TRBV12-4 to TRBJ2-6, with 7 nucleotides matching TRBD1. The V gene end was trimmed by 5 bases and the J gene end by 0 bases; junction bases not matched to a gene: 19. This CDR3 region has 21 residues. The CDR3 DNA sequence: TGTGCCAGCAGTCCCACCGTTCGGACAGGTTGGTTAAGCTCTGGGGCCAACGTCCTGACTTTC. It yields the protein CASSPTVRTGWLSSGANVLTF.

There are a few counts of this clonotype. The chain joins TRBV29-1 to TRBJ2-5, with D unresolved. Matching the DNA end better, TRBJ2-7 makes the J call doubtful. The germline gives CDR1 SQVTM, CDR2 ANQGSEA. The CDR3 runs to 13 residues. The CDR3 DNA reads TGCAGCGTTCAGCATGCAGCCAACTACGAGCAGTACTTC. Translating it yields CSVQHAANYEQYF.

The genes are TRBV27 and TRBJ2-1, with 10 bases lining up with TRBD2. Germline V CDR1 and CDR2: MNHEY, SMNVEV (reference sequence). The CDR3 extends over 15 amino acids. The V gene end was trimmed by 5 bases and the J gene end by 7 bases; junction bases not matched to a gene: 8. In nucleotides, the CDR3 is TGTGCCAGCAGTAGATATAGCGGGAGGATTAATGAGCAGTTCTTC. As protein: CASSRYSGRINEQFF.

The chain combines TRBV6-5 with TRBJ1-1; D unclear. Trimming pared 6 bases from V and 2 bases from J, leaving 13 bases between. Germline V gene data show CDR1 as MNHEY and CDR2 as SVGAGI. This CDR3 contains 14 residues. CDR3 bases: TGTGCCAGCAGGATCCTCGCCCCCAACACTGAAGCTTTCTTT. As protein: CASRILAPNTEAFF.

This clonotype was counted between two and nine times. The CDR3 region is CASSFGEAETQYF. CDR3 nucleotide sequence: TGCGCCAGCAGCTTTGGGGAGGCAGAGACCCAGTACTTC. This chain uses TRBV5-1 with TRBJ2-5; maybe TRBD2 (6 bases). In germline, CDR1 is SGHRS, CDR2 YFSETQ. V lost 2 bases to trimming and J lost 4 bases, with 9 bases between them. The CDR3 is made up of 13 amino acids.

The chain joins TRBV7-9 to TRBJ2-4, with D tentatively TRBD1 (6 bases). The germline gives CDR1 SEHNR, CDR2 FQNEAQ (reference sequence). CDR3 length: 15 residues. V shed 2 bases and J shed 0 bases, with 8 bases lying between them. The chain's CDR3 is CASSLTGLAKNIQYF. The CDR3 bases are TGTGCCAGCAGCTTAACAGGGCTAGCCAAAAACATTCAGTACTTC.

This clonotype came up once. The chain is built from TRBV2 and TRBJ2-1, with D unresolved. V lost 6 bases to trimming and J lost 2 bases, with 17 bases between them. The CDR3 sequence is 16 residues long. CDR1 is SNHLY and CDR2 is FYNNEI in the germline V gene. The chain's CDR3 is CASSVLRARTYNEQFF. Written as DNA, the CDR3 is TGTGCCAGCAGCGTCCTACGAGCGCGTACCTACAATGAGCAGTTCTTC.

The rearrangement links TRBV7-8 to TRBJ2-1; D gene ambiguous. The CDR3 sequence is 11 residues long. V was clipped by 3 bases and J by 8 bases, with 5 bases between them. The germline CDR1 and CDR2 sequences are SGHVS and FQNEAQ. The CDR3 loop is CASSFKDEQFF. The CDR3 bases are TGTGCCAGCAGCTTTAAGGATGAGCAGTTCTTC.

This rearrangement joins TRBV3-1 to TRBJ2-7; 8 nucleotides align to TRBD1. This CDR3 has 15 residues. CDR1 and CDR2 from the germline V gene are LGHDT and YNNKEL (reference sequence). Trimming at V came to 2 bases and at J to 2 bases, leaving 5 bases not matched to a gene. The CDR3 sequence: CASSQYTGGPYEQYF. The CDR3 DNA follows: TGTGCCAGCAGCCAATATACAGGGGGTCCCTACGAGCAGTACTTC.

This chain connects TRBV7-6 to TRBJ2-7, with 9 bases fitting TRBD1. Unmatched junction bases numbered 24, after V lost 1 base and J lost 8 bases. The germline CDR1 and CDR2 sequences are SGHVS and FNYEAQ. The CDR3 covers 20 residues. CDR3: CASSLVLLGGAGTGINQQYF. DNA for the CDR3: TGTGCCAGCAGCTTAGTCCTACTGGGGGGGGCCGGGACAGGGATCAATCAGCAGTACTTC.

The J gene is TRBJ2-3, the V gene TRBV6-5; D not certain. The CDR3 spans 11 residues. The V end lost 5 bases, the J end lost 5 bases, and 5 bases lay between the germline ends. Germline loops: CDR1 MNHEY, CDR2 SVGAGI. The CDR3 bases are TGTGCCAGCAGTGGAGTAGATACGCAGTATTTT. Translated: CASSGVDTQYF.

The V gene is TRBV27, the J gene TRBJ2-7, with D unclear. Trimming removed 5 bases from V and 6 bases from J, with 26 bases in between. The CDR3 is made up of 17 amino acids. Looked up from germline, CDR1 is MNHEY and CDR2 is SMNVEV (reference sequence). The CDR3 is CASSKTRVRVLSGEQYF. CDR3 DNA: TGTGCCAGCAGTAAAACAAGGGTTAGAGTCCTGTCGGGCGAGCAGTACTTC.

This clonotype has more than one count but fewer than ten. This chain connects TRBV6-1 to TRBJ2-5; 12 bases map to TRBD2. The DNA matches TRBJ2-7 better at its end, which makes the J call doubtful. CDR3 size: 16 residues. Germline CDR1 and CDR2: MNHNS and SASEGT. For the CDR3, the DNA is TGTGCCAGCAGTGAAAACCCCGGACTAGCGGGACCCGAGCAGTACTTC. Its protein is CASSENPGLAGPEQYF.

The chain joins TRBV2 to TRBJ2-7; D is tentatively TRBD1 or TRBD2 (5 bases each). Trimming removed 3 bases from V and 0 bases from J, with 9 bases in between. The CDR3 is made up of 14 amino acids. Germline CDR1 is SNHLY and CDR2 is FYNNEI. The CDR3 reads CASSDEGSSYEQYF. DNA for the CDR3: TGTGCCAGCAGTGACGAGGGGAGCTCCTACGAGCAGTACTTC.

This clonotype came up a few times. CDR3 in amino acids: CASTTGAGVYSVGGYTF. The CDR3 DNA reads TGTGCCAGCACCACCGGGGCAGGAGTCTACAGTGTTGGGGGCTACACCTTC. This chain joins TRBV6-1 and TRBJ1-2, with a weak D call TRBD1 (5 bases). The germline V gene encodes CDR1 MNHNS and CDR2 SASEGT. Trimming removed 7 bases from V and 8 bases from J, with 29 bases in between. CDR3 size: 17 residues.

The count of this clonotype is one. CDR3 protein: CATAWTGGQETQYF. In DNA form, the CDR3 reads TGTGCCACAGCATGGACAGGGGGACAAGAGACCCAGTACTTC. V usage is TRBV6-2 or TRBV6-3 and J usage is TRBJ2-7; 10 bases fit TRBD1. The closer fit of TRBJ2-5 to the DNA end suggests the J call may be wrong. Germline lookup yields CDR1 MNHEY and CDR2 SVGEGT. This CDR3 comprises 14 residues.

In its sample, this clonotype was seen many times. The gene calls are TRBV7-9 and TRBJ1-1, with a possible D match to TRBD1 (5 bases). The CDR3 sequence is 13 residues long. Germline V gene sequence: CDR1 SEHNR, CDR2 FQNEAQ (reference sequence). Trimming left V 6 bases short and J 8 bases short, with 16 bases between. The CDR3 loop reads CASRRDPHLEAFF. In nucleotides, the CDR3 is TGTGCCAGCAGGCGGGACCCTCACCTAGAAGCTTTCTTT.

This clonotype was counted between two and nine times. This chain connects TRBV10-3 to TRBJ1-2, with unresolved D. The germline CDR1 and CDR2 sequences are ENHRY and SYGVKD. V was pared by 7 bases and J by 4 bases, with 16 bases between. The CDR3 spans 14 residues. In nucleotides, the CDR3 is TGTGCCATCATCGAGACCGGGCAGGCCTATGGCTACACCTTC. The encoded protein is CAIIETGQAYGYTF.